These 30 T cell receptor beta chains came from one sample sequenced in a study of T cell responses to AZD1222 COVID-19 vaccine. Method: immunoSEQ multiplex PCR; TCRdb's copy keeps in-frame clones and lacks some. This table holds roughly 100,000 clones, more than 85% found once. The source was peripheral blood, collected on day 0 of AZD1222 vaccination. These receptor sequences come from an adult in good health.

The V call is TRBV12-2, the J call TRBJ1-2. TRBV12-2 is recorded as a pseudogene. The CDR3 length is 14 residues. CDR3 sequence: CASARLRVNYGYTF. The CDR3 DNA is TGTGCAAGCGCCCGGCTAAGGGTAAATTATGGCTACACCTTC.

In this sample, this clone turned up once. The chain is built from TRBV5-1 and TRBJ1-4; TRBD1 is a possible D gene (5 bases). The CDR3 extends over 15 amino acids. V was clipped by 3 bases and J by 8 bases, with 17 bases between them. CDR1 and CDR2 (germline): SGHRS, YFSETQ. The chain's CDR3 is CASSYSGTGSEKLFF. CDR3 bases: TGCGCCAGCAGCTACTCCGGGACGGGCTCCGAAAAACTGTTTTTT.

The chain is built from TRBV9 and TRBJ2-1, with TRBD2 as a possible D gene (6 bases). The length of the CDR3 is 12 residues. V was clipped by 0 bases and J by 11 bases, with 9 bases between them. In germline, CDR1 is SGDLS, CDR2 YYNGEE. CDR3 in DNA: TGTGCCAGCAGCGTAGCCGGCGGGAAGCAGTTCTTC. Translated, it gives CASSVAGGKQFF.

Only one count was recorded for this clone. V usage is TRBV10-1 and J usage is TRBJ1-3; D unclear. Trimming removed 7 bases from V and 4 bases from J, with 11 bases in between. Germline V gives CDR1 WNHNN, CDR2 SYGVQD (reference sequence). The CDR3 is made up of 13 amino acids. The DNA of the CDR3 is TGCGCCAGCAATTCCGGGCAAGGAAACACCATATATTTT. This gives the protein CASNSGQGNTIYF.

V and J are TRBV21-1 and TRBJ1-2; TRBD1, as called in the table, went unchecked against the DNA. TRBV21-1 is a documented pseudogene. The CDR3 runs to 12 residues. CDR3 protein: CASTTGDSRYTF. Here the CDR3 DNA reads TGTGCCAGCACGACAGGGGACAGTCGCTACACCTTC.

V is TRBV14 and J is TRBJ2-5; no clear D. The V end was cut by 1 base, the J end by 2 bases, with 17 bases between. The CDR3 loop spans 17 amino acids. The germline CDR1 and CDR2 sequences are SGHDN and FVKESK. CDR3 amino acids: CASSQAPLLTGQETQYF. The DNA of the CDR3 is TGTGCCAGCAGCCAAGCTCCCCTTCTTACGGGTCAAGAGACCCAGTACTTC.

This clone was observed a handful of times. V and J are TRBV6-5 and TRBJ2-7; 7 bases are a match to TRBD1. Per the germline V gene, CDR1 is MNHEY and CDR2 is SVGAGI. The V gene end was trimmed by 11 bases and the J gene end by 6 bases; junction bases not matched to a gene: 10. The CDR3 has 12 residues. The CDR3 nucleotides read TGTGCCGCCGGACGACAGGGCTCCGAGCAGTACTTC. This codes for CAAGRQGSEQYF.

The chain couples TRBV6-5 to TRBJ2-7; 10 nucleotides line up with TRBD1. The ends lost 7 bases at V and 7 bases at J; junction bases unmatched: 10. The V gene's germline CDR1 is MNHEY and CDR2 SVGAGI. The CDR3 length is 14 residues. The CDR3 reads CASTGRTGGVEQYF. CDR3 bases: TGTGCCAGCACCGGTCGGACAGGGGGAGTAGAGCAGTACTTC.

This clone occurred once. The V gene is TRBV18, the J gene TRBJ1-5; D perhaps matches TRBD1 (5 bases). Germline CDR1 KGHSH, CDR2 LQKENI. This CDR3 is built from 14 residues. Trimming took 1 base from V and 2 from J, leaving 6 bases between them. This chain's CDR3 is CASSPQQGNQPQHF. The CDR3 nucleotides are TGTGCCAGCTCACCACAACAGGGCAATCAGCCCCAGCATTTT.

V and J are TRBV7-2 and TRBJ2-5; tentative D call: TRBD1 (5 bases). CDR3 length: 12 amino acids. CDR1 and CDR2 from the germline V gene are SGHTA and FQGNSA. V was pared by 2 bases and J by 5 bases, with 6 bases between. CDR3 sequence reads: CASSLNRETQYF. The CDR3 DNA reads as TGTGCCAGCAGCTTAAACAGGGAGACCCAGTACTTC. The complete variable domain, with remaining parts taken from reference TRBV7-2 and TRBJ2-5, reads GAGVSQSPSNKVTEKGKDVELRCDPISGHTALYWYRQSLGQGLEFLIYFQGNSAPDKSGLPSDRFSAERTGGSVSTLTIQRTQQEDSAVYLCASSLNRETQYFGPGTRLLVL.

This clone was seen once. The rearrangement links TRBV6-5 to TRBJ2-1; TRBD2 aligns across 9 bases. In germline, CDR1 is MNHEY, CDR2 SVGAGI. With V trimmed by 2 bases and J by 7 bases, 6 bases remained unmatched. The CDR3 consists of 15 residues. CDR3 nucleotides: TGTGCCAGCAGTTACATGGTAGCGGGAGTGAATGAGCAGTTCTTC. Its protein is CASSYMVAGVNEQFF.

The CDR3, as DNA: TGTGCCACTCTAGGGGGGTCCTACAATGAGCAGTTCTTC. As protein: CATLGGSYNEQFF. V usage is TRBV10-3 and J usage is TRBJ2-1; either TRBD1 or TRBD2 may fit D (6 bases each). Germline CDR1 and CDR2: ENHRY and SYGVKD. This CDR3 is built from 13 residues. V gave up 10 bases and J gave up 1 base, with 11 bases separating them.

This chain uses TRBV11-2 with TRBJ2-5, with 7 positions matching TRBD2. The CDR3 extends over 18 amino acids. Germline-derived CDR1 and CDR2 are SGHAT and FQNNGV. The V and J ends lost 5 bases and 3 bases, in that order; junction bases with no gene match: 18. CDR3 sequence: CASSPRFVGLAVEETQYF. CDR3 DNA sequence: TGTGCCAGCAGCCCCCGATTCGTGGGTCTAGCGGTCGAAGAGACCCAGTACTTC. Drawing the rest from reference TRBV11-2 and TRBJ2-5, the complete variable domain is EAGVAQSPRYKIIEKRQSVAFWCNPISGHATLYWYQQILGQGPKLLIQFQNNGVVDDSQLPKDRFSAERLKGVDSTLKIQPAKLEDSAVYLCASSPRFVGLAVEETQYFGPGTRLLVL.

The CDR3 is CASSKAGTGELFF. The CDR3 nucleotides read TGTGCCAGCAGCAAAGCTGGCACCGGGGAGCTGTTTTTT. The chain couples TRBV21-1 to TRBJ2-2. TRBV21-1 is a listed pseudogene. The CDR3 runs to 13 residues.

The gene calls are TRBV11-2 and TRBJ2-7, with D possibly TRBD1 on 6 matching bases. CDR3 length: 19 amino acids. The V gene's germline CDR1 is SGHAT and CDR2 FQNNGV. V lost 5 bases and J lost 4, with 30 bases in between. The CDR3 protein is CASSTPQGAKRVTVYEQYF. The CDR3 DNA follows: TGTGCCAGCAGCACCCCACAGGGAGCCAAACGGGTCACCGTTTACGAGCAGTACTTC.

The chain joins TRBV27 to TRBJ2-7; 7 bases map to TRBD2. CDR3 length equals 15 residues. Germline V gives CDR1 MNHEY, CDR2 SMNVEV (reference sequence). Losses at the gene ends were 1 base for V and 2 bases for J; bases not matched to a gene: 5. CDR3 coding DNA: TGTGCCAGCAGTTTATTTGCGGGAGTAGCCTACGAGCAGTACTTC. The encoded protein is CASSLFAGVAYEQYF.

The rearrangement links TRBV5-1 to TRBJ2-1; no clear D. The germline V gene encodes CDR1 SGHRS and CDR2 YFSETQ. Trimming stripped 2 bases from V and 9 bases from J, with 18 bases between. This CDR3 spans 15 amino acids. The CDR3 DNA reads TGCGCCAGCAGCTTTGGCCCGCTACCGTCCACTGAGCAGTTCTTC. This gives the protein CASSFGPLPSTEQFF.

This sequence joins TRBV27 and TRBJ1-6; possible D gene TRBD1, 5 bases. CDR1 is MNHEY, CDR2 SMNVEV, per germline (reference sequence). There are 15 residues in the CDR3. V was pared by 2 bases and J by 6 bases, with 11 bases between. The DNA of the CDR3 is TGTGCCAGCAGTTTAGGACATGTCGGTAATTCACCCCTCCACTTT. Its protein product is CASSLGHVGNSPLHF.

The rearrangement joins TRBV29-1 to TRBJ2-7; 8 nucleotides align to TRBD2. V trimming: 5 bases; J trimming: 0 bases; junction bases outside the gene matches: 9. CDR1 and CDR2 from the germline V gene are SQVTM and ANQGSEA. The CDR3 is 15 residues long. CDR3 bases: TGCAGCGTTCTACTAGCGGCCAAGAGCTCCTACGAGCAGTACTTC. This codes for CSVLLAAKSSYEQYF.

This chain links TRBV28 with TRBJ2-2; 7 bases map to TRBD1. With 5 bases clipped from V and 5 bases from J, the junction kept 2 bases outside the gene matches. This CDR3 spans 13 amino acids. Germline V gene sequence: CDR1 MDHEN, CDR2 SYDVKM. The CDR3 loop is CASSDRVTGELFF. In DNA, the CDR3 is TGTGCCAGCAGTGACAGGGTGACCGGGGAGCTGTTTTTT.

The gene calls are TRBV5-4 and TRBJ2-2; tentative D call: TRBD1 (5 bases). V was clipped by 4 bases and J by 6 bases, with 10 bases between them. The CDR3 has 13 amino acids. Germline CDR1 SGHNT, CDR2 YYREEE (reference sequence). CDR3 DNA sequence: TGTGCCAGCAGCATTACAGGTTCCGGGGAGCTGTTTTTT. It yields the protein CASSITGSGELFF. Complete variable domain (other parts from reference TRBV5-4 and TRBJ2-2): ETGVTQSPTHLIKTRGQQVTLRCSSQSGHNTVSWYQQALGQGPQFIFQYYREEENGRGNFPPRFSGLQFPNYSSELNVNALELDDSALYLCASSITGSGELFFGEGSRLTVL.

The chain uses TRBV27 and TRBJ2-5; D ambiguous. The germline CDR1 and CDR2 sequences are MNHEY and SMNVEV (reference sequence). There are 13 residues in the CDR3. The V gene lost 4 bases and the J gene lost 3 bases, with 9 bases spanning the gap. CDR3 protein: CASSSTEKETQYF. In DNA form, the CDR3 reads TGTGCCAGCAGTTCCACAGAAAAAGAGACCCAGTACTTC.

V usage is TRBV9 and J usage is TRBJ2-2; D unclear. There are 13 residues in the CDR3. Germline-derived CDR1 and CDR2 are SGDLS and YYNGEE. V was trimmed by 4 bases and J by 8 bases, leaving 12 bases between them. The DNA for the CDR3 is TGTGCCAGCAGCTCATCGCTCAGGGGGGAGCTGTTTTTT. This encodes CASSSSLRGELFF.

The chain joins TRBV6-5 to TRBJ2-7; D might be TRBD1 (5 bases). The CDR3 length is 13 residues. Trimming left V 4 bases short and J 4 bases short, with 11 bases between. Germline lookup yields CDR1 MNHEY and CDR2 SVGAGI. The chain's CDR3 is CASSSGLRYEQYF. The CDR3 nucleotides read TGTGCCAGCAGTTCAGGGTTGAGATACGAGCAGTACTTC.

The genes are TRBV27 and TRBJ1-1, with D hard to call. The length of the CDR3 is 15 residues. Germline-derived CDR1 and CDR2 are MNHEY and SMNVEV (reference sequence). Trimming cost V 5 bases and J 3 bases, with 16 bases left between them. The CDR3 DNA reads as TGTGCCAGCAGTCCCCTCCAACACGGTGACACTGAAGCTTTCTTT. Its translation: CASSPLQHGDTEAFF.

This chain joins TRBV5-4 and TRBJ1-2; perhaps TRBD1 as D (5 bases). The V end lost 4 bases, the J end lost 0 bases, and 13 bases lay between the germline ends. The CDR3 extends over 15 amino acids. CDR1 and CDR2 from the germline V gene are SGHNT and YYREEE (reference sequence). The CDR3 DNA follows: TGTGCCAGCAGCCTGTGGGGGGTCTCTAACTATGGCTACACCTTC. Its translation is CASSLWGVSNYGYTF.

In the case of this clone: This sample also contains other DNA sequences that code for the same CDR3. The rearrangement joins TRBV7-2 to TRBJ2-3; 7 nucleotides line up with TRBD1. In germline, CDR1 is SGHTA, CDR2 FQGNSA. The CDR3 sequence is 14 residues long. The V gene end was trimmed by 5 bases and the J gene end by 1 base; junction bases not matched to a gene: 3. CDR3 region: CASSLGTGTDTQYF. CDR3 nucleotides: TGTGCCAGCAGCCTCGGGACAGGCACAGATACGCAGTATTTT.

The chain joins TRBV5-4 to TRBJ2-1; D gene unclear. The V end was cut by 1 base, the J end by 9 bases, with 14 bases between. Germline assignment: CDR1 SGHNT and CDR2 YYREEE (reference sequence). The CDR3 extends over 14 amino acids. The CDR3 coding sequence is TGTGCCAGCAGCTTGAGTCTCCCGGGCGGTGAGCAGTTCTTC. Translation gives CASSLSLPGGEQFF.

The chain links TRBV7-2 to TRBJ2-3; D gene uncertain. The CDR3 covers 13 residues. The V gene lost 3 bases and the J gene lost 2 bases, with 6 bases spanning the gap. Germline V gene data show CDR1 as SGHTA and CDR2 as FQGNSA. The DNA of the CDR3 is TGTGCCAGCAGCTTCCAGGTCACAGATACGCAGTATTTT. Residues: CASSFQVTDTQYF.

The gene calls are TRBV6-5 and TRBJ1-3, with a tentative D call TRBD1 (6 bases). Trimming shortened V by 6 bases and J by 0 bases, and 12 bases separated the two germline ends. This CDR3 has 15 residues. Germline CDR1 and CDR2: MNHEY and SVGAGI. The CDR3 DNA follows: TGTGCCAGCAGCCTGGACAGCTTCTCTGGAAACACCATATATTTT. Residues: CASSLDSFSGNTIYF.